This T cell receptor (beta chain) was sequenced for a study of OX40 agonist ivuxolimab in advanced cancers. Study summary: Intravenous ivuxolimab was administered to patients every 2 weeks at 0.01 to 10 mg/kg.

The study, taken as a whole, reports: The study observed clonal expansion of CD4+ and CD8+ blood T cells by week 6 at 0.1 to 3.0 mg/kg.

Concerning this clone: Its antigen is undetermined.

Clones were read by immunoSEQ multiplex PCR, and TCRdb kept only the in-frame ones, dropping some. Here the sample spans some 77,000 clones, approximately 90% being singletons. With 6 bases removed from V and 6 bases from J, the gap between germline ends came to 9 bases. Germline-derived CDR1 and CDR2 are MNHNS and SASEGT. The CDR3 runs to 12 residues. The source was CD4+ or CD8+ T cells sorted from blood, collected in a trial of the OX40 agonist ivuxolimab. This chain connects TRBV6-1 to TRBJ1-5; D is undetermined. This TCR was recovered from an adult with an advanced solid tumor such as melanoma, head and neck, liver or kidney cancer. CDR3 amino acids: CASSHGPQPQHF. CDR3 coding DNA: TGTGCCAGCAGCCACGGCCCTCAGCCCCAGCATTTT.